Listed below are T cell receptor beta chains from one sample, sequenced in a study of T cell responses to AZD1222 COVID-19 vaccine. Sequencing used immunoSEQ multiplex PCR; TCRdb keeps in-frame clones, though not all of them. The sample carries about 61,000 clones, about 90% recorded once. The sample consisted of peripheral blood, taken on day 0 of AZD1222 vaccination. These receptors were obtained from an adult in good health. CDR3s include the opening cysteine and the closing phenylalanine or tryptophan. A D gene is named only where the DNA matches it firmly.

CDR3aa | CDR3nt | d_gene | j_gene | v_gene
CAWGLTGQSPLHF | TGTGCCTGGGGCCTGACAGGGCAATCACCCCTCCACTTT | TRBD1 | TRBJ1-6 | TRBV30
CASSDWGVGNTEAFF | TGCGCCAGCAGTGACTGGGGGGTTGGGAACACTGAAGCTTTCTTT | NA | TRBJ1-1 | TRBV10-2
CASSGAGGQDGELFF | TGTGCCAGCAGTGGAGCCGGGGGTCAGGACGGGGAGCTGTTTTTT | NA | TRBJ2-2 | TRBV6-6
CASSRGQGSGELFF | TGTGCCAGCAGTCGTGGACAGGGTTCGGGGGAGCTGTTTTTT | TRBD1 | TRBJ2-2 | TRBV11-2
CASREDPGTQYF | TGCGCCAGCAGGGAGGACCCCGGGACCCAGTACTTC | NA | TRBJ2-5 | TRBV5-1
CASSLDLGVLNTEAFF | TGCGCCAGCAGCTTGGACCTGGGGGTTTTGAACACTGAAGCTTTCTTT | NA | TRBJ1-1 | TRBV5-1
CASSAQIANEKLFF | TGTGCCAGCAGTGCACAGATCGCTAATGAAAAACTGTTTTTT | NA | TRBJ1-4 | TRBV2
CASSPAGTESSGNTIYF | TGTGCCAGCTCACCGGCCGGGACAGAGAGCTCTGGAAACACCATATATTTT | TRBD1 | TRBJ1-3 | TRBV18
CASSEGQGYGYTF | TGTGCCAGCAGTGAAGGACAGGGGTATGGCTACACCTTC | TRBD1 | TRBJ1-2 | TRBV6-1
CASEAGNTIYF | TGTGCCAGCGAAGCTGGAAACACCATATATTTT | NA | TRBJ1-3 | TRBV7-6
CSVGGQLDGYTF | TGCAGCGTTGGGGGACAGCTAGATGGCTACACCTTC | TRBD1 | TRBJ1-2 | TRBV29-1
CASSQDSGHRQETQYF | TGTGCCAGCAGCCAAGATTCTGGTCACAGACAAGAGACCCAGTACTTC | NA | TRBJ2-5 | TRBV3-1/TRBV3-2